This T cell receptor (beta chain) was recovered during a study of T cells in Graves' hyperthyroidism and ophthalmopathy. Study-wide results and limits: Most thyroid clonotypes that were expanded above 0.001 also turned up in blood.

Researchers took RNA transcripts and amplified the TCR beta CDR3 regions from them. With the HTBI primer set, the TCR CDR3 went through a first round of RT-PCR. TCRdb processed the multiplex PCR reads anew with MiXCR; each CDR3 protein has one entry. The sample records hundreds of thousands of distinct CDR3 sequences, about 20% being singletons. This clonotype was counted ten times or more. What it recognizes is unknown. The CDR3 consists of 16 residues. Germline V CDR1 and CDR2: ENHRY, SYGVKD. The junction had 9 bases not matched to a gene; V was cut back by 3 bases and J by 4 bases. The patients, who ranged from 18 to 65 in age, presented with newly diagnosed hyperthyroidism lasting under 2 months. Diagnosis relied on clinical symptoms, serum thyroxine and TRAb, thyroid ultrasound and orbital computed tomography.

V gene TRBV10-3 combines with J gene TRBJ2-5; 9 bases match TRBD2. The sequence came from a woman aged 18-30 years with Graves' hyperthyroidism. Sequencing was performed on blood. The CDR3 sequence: CAISDPSGALVETQYF. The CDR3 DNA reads TGTGCCATCAGTGACCCTAGCGGGGCATTGGTAGAGACCCAGTACTTC.